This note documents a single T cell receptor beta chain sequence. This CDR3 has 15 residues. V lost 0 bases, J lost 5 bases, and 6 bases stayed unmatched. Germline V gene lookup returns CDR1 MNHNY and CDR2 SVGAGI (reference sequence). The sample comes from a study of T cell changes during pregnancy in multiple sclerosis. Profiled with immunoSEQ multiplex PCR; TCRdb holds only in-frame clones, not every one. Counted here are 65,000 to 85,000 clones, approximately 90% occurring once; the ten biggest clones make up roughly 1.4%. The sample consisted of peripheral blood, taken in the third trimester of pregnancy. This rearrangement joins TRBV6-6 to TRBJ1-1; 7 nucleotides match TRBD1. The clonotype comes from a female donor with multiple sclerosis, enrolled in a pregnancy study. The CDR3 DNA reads TGTGCCAGCAGTTACTCGGGACAGACAGGTACTGAAGCTTTCTTT. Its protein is CASSYSGQTGTEAFF.